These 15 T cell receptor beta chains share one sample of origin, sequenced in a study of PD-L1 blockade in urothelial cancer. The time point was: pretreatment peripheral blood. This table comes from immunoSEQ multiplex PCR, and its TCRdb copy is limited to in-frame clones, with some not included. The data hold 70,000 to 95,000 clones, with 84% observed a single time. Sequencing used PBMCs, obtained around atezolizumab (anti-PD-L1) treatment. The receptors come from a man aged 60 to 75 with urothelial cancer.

The DNA for the CDR3 is TGCGCCAGCAGCCCGGACAGCACTAATGAAAAACTGTTTTTT. It is translated as CASSPDSTNEKLFF. The chain links TRBV5-1 to TRBJ1-4; perhaps TRBD1 as D (6 bases). Trimming left V 4 bases short and J 2 bases short, with 9 bases between. This CDR3 has 14 amino acids. The germline gives CDR1 SGHRS, CDR2 YFSETQ.

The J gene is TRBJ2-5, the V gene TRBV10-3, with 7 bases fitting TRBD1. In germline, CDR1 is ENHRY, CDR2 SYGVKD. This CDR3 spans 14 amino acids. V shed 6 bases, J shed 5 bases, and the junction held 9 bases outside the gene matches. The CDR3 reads CAIRSETGPETQYF. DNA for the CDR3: TGTGCCATCAGAAGTGAGACAGGGCCCGAGACCCAGTACTTC.

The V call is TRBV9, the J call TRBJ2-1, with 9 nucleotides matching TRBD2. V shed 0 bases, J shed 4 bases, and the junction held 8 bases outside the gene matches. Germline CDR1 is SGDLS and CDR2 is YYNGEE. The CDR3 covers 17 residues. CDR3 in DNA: TGTGCCAGCAGCGTAGCGTCTGCGGGGGGGCAGTACAATGAGCAGTTCTTC. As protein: CASSVASAGGQYNEQFF. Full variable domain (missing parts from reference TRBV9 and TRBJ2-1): DSGVTQTPKHLITATGQRVTLRCSPRSGDLSVYWYQQSLDQGLQFLIQYYNGEERAKGNILERFSAQQFPDLHSELNLSSLELGDSALYFCASSVASAGGQYNEQFFGPGTRLTVL.

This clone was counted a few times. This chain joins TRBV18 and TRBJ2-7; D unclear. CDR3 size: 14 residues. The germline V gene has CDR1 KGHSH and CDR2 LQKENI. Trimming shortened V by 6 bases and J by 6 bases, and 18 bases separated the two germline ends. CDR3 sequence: CASSPKYNRFEQYF. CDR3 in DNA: TGTGCCAGCTCCCCGAAATATAACAGATTCGAGCAGTACTTC.

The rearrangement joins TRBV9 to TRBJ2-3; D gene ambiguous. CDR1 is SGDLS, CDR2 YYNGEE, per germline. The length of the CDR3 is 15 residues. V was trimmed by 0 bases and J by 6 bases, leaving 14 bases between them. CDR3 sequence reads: CASSVGPSLRDTQYF. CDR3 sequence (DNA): TGTGCCAGCAGCGTAGGGCCCAGTCTGAGGGATACGCAGTATTTT.

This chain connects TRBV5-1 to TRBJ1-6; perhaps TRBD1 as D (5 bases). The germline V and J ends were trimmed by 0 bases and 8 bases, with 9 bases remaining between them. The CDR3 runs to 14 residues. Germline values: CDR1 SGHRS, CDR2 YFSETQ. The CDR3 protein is CASSLGRVDSPLHF. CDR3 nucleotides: TGCGCCAGCAGCTTGGGCAGGGTTGATTCACCCCTCCACTTT.

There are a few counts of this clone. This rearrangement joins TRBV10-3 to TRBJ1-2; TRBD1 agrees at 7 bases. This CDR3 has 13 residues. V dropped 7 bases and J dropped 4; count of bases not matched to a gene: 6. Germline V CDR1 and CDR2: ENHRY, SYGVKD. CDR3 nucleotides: TGTGCCATCAATTTGGGACAGCCCTATGGCTACACCTTC. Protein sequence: CAINLGQPYGYTF.

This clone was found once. Here the CDR3 reads CASSPKQDSSSGANVLTF. The CDR3 DNA reads as TGTGCCAGCAGCCCCAAGCAGGACAGTTCCTCTGGGGCCAACGTCCTGACTTTC. The chain joins TRBV21-1 to TRBJ2-6; the listed D gene, TRBD1, was not tested against the DNA. TRBV21-1 is tagged as a pseudogene. The CDR3 is 18 residues long.

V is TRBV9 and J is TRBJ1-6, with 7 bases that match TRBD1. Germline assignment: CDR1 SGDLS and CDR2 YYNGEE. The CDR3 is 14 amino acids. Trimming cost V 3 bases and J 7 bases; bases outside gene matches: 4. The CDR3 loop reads CASSAQTGNSPLHF. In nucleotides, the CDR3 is TGTGCCAGCAGCGCTCAGACAGGGAATTCACCCCTCCACTTT.

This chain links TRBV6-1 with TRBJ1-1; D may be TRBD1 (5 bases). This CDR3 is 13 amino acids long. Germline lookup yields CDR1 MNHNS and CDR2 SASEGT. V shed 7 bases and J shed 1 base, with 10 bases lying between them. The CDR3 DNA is TGTGCCAGCATGGGGCAGACGAACACTGAAGCTTTCTTT. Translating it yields CASMGQTNTEAFF.

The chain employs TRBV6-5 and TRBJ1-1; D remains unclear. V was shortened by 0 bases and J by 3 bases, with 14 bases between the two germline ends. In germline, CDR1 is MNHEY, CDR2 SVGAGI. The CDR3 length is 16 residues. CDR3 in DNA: TGTGCCAGCAGTTACTCGATAACAGACCGCTACACTGAAGCTTTCTTT. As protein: CASSYSITDRYTEAFF.

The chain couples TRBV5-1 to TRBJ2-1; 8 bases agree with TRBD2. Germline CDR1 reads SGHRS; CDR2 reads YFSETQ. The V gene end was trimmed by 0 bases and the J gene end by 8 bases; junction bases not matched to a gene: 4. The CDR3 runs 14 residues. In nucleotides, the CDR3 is TGCGCCAGCAGCTTGGGACTAGCGAGTTATGAGCAGTTCTTC. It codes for CASSLGLASYEQFF.

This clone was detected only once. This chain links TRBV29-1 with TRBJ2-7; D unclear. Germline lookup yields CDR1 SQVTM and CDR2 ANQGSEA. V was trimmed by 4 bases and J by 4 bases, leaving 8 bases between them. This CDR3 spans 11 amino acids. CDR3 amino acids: CSVVGAYEQYF. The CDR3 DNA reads TGCAGCGTTGTCGGTGCATACGAGCAGTACTTC.

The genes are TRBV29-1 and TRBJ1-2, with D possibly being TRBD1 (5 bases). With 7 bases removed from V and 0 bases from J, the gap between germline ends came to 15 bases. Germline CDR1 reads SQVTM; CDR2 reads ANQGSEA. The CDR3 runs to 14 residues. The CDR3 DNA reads TGCAGCGCCGGAGGGGTGGACACTAACTATGGCTACACCTTC. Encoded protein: CSAGGVDTNYGYTF.

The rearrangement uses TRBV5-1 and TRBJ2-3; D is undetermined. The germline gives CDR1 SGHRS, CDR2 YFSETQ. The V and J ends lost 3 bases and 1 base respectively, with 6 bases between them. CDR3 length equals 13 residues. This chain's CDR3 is CASSSLGTDTQYF. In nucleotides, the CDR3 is TGCGCCAGCAGCTCCTTAGGCACAGATACGCAGTATTTT.